These 22 T cell receptor beta chains share one sample of origin, sequenced in a study of OX40 agonist ivuxolimab in advanced cancers. Assay used: immunoSEQ multiplex PCR; TCRdb lists only in-frame clones, some missing. The top ten clones hold around 0.53% of a sample with fewer than 80,000 clones, about nine tenths of them seen once. The specimen was CD4+ or CD8+ T cells sorted from blood, collected in a trial of the OX40 agonist ivuxolimab. Source of these receptors: an adult with an advanced solid tumor such as melanoma, head and neck, liver or kidney cancer.

The V call is TRBV7-9, the J call TRBJ2-5, with TRBD2 matching 8 bases. CDR3 length: 13 amino acids. The ends lost 4 bases at V and 3 bases at J; junction bases unmatched: 1. CDR1 and CDR2 from the germline V gene are SEHNR and FQNEAQ (reference sequence). As DNA, the CDR3 is TGTGCCAGCAGCTATAGCGGGGAAGAGACCCAGTACTTC. This translates into CASSYSGEETQYF.

The chain carries TRBV18 and TRBJ2-3; D ambiguous. The CDR3 runs to 13 residues. V was shortened by 3 bases and J by 3 bases, with 7 bases between the two germline ends. The germline V gene has CDR1 KGHSH and CDR2 LQKENI. CDR3 sequence reads: CASSPGVTDTQYF. The CDR3 DNA follows: TGTGCCAGCTCACCGGGTGTAACAGATACGCAGTATTTT.

V usage is TRBV5-4 and J usage is TRBJ2-5, with TRBD2 matching 8 bases. Germline V gives CDR1 SGHNT, CDR2 YYREEE (reference sequence). With V trimmed by 10 bases and J by 0 bases, 5 bases remained unmatched. CDR3 length: 13 amino acids. The CDR3 loop is CAWSGGHQETQYF. The CDR3 DNA reads TGTGCCTGGAGCGGGGGCCACCAAGAGACCCAGTACTTC.

The chain employs TRBV23-1 and TRBJ2-2; D might be TRBD2 (5 bases). TRBV23-1 is placed among ORFs of uncertain function. This CDR3 spans 15 amino acids. V lost 2 bases to trimming and J lost 5 bases, with 12 bases between them. As DNA, the CDR3 is TGCGCCAGCAGTCAACGGGGATTGGATACCGGGGAGCTGTTTTTT. It encodes CASSQRGLDTGELFF.

This clone was recorded only once. The genes are TRBV7-9 and TRBJ1-1; a possible D gene is TRBD1 (6 bases). Trimming took 5 bases from V and 4 from J, leaving 11 bases between them. Per the germline V gene, CDR1 is SEHNR and CDR2 is FQNEAQ (reference sequence). This CDR3 region has 13 residues. DNA for the CDR3: TGTGCCAGCAGCGTGACAGGAGGCACTGAAGCTTTCTTT. This sequence encodes CASSVTGGTEAFF.

The chain is built from TRBV7-2 and TRBJ1-1, with D possibly being TRBD1 (5 bases). V was cut by 1 base and J by 7 bases, with 16 bases left in between. The CDR3 runs 15 residues. Germline V CDR1 and CDR2: SGHTA, FQGNSA. CDR3: CASSLVGGGANEAFF. CDR3 bases: TGTGCCAGCAGCTTAGTTGGGGGGGGAGCAAATGAAGCTTTCTTT.

The V gene is TRBV5-1, the J gene TRBJ2-1; D is perhaps TRBD1 (6 bases). Per the germline V gene, CDR1 is SGHRS and CDR2 is YFSETQ. V was cut by 1 base and J by 4 bases, with 18 bases left in between. The CDR3 extends over 17 amino acids. The CDR3 nucleotides are TGCGCCAGCAGCTTGAACAAAACAGGGAAGAGGTACAATGAGCAGTTCTTC. It is translated as CASSLNKTGKRYNEQFF.

V and J are TRBV5-1 and TRBJ1-1; no reliable D call. Germline V gene lookup returns CDR1 SGHRS and CDR2 YFSETQ. Trimming removed 4 bases at V and 5 bases at J, with 12 bases between. The CDR3 totals 13 residues. The CDR3 bases are TGCGCCAGCAGCCGACTCGCGGGGACTGAAGCTTTCTTT. Protein product: CASSRLAGTEAFF.

The chain uses TRBV28 and TRBJ1-1; D not resolved. The CDR3 has 13 residues. Per the germline V gene, CDR1 is MDHEN and CDR2 is SYDVKM. The ends were cut back, 1 base at V and 1 base at J, with 4 bases in the middle. CDR3 protein: CASSLSGNTEAFF. CDR3 DNA: TGTGCCAGCAGTTTATCAGGGAACACTGAAGCTTTCTTT.

This chain joins TRBV13 and TRBJ2-3, with 8 bases fitting TRBD1. The germline V gene encodes CDR1 PRHDT and CDR2 FYEKMQ (reference sequence). V lost 4 bases, J lost 1 base, and 7 bases stayed unmatched. The CDR3 is 16 amino acids. In nucleotides, the CDR3 is TGTGCCAGCAGCTCCGGACAGGGTAGGGGCACAGATACGCAGTATTTT. Translated, it gives CASSSGQGRGTDTQYF.

This chain links TRBV30 with TRBJ2-5, with no clear D. From germline, CDR1 is GTSNPN and CDR2 SVGIG (reference sequence). CDR3 length: 14 residues. V lost 5 bases and J 4 bases, leaving 17 bases between the germline ends. CDR3 bases: TGTGCCTGGGCCGGACCCATCCCGAGAGAGACCCAGTACTTC. Its protein product is CAWAGPIPRETQYF.

V gene TRBV11-3 combines with J gene TRBJ2-2; 7 bases align to TRBD1. Germline CDR1 is SGHNT and CDR2 is YENEEA. The J segment lost 6 bases and the V segment lost 2 bases, leaving 3 bases of the junction unmatched. The CDR3 consists of 14 residues. The CDR3 here is CASSLTGESGELFF. The CDR3 DNA is TGTGCCAGCAGCTTAACAGGGGAGTCCGGGGAGCTGTTTTTT.

The chain links TRBV13 to TRBJ2-1; no clear D gene. This CDR3 contains 14 residues. Trimming removed 0 bases at V and 13 bases at J, with 16 bases between. CDR1 is PRHDT, CDR2 FYEKMQ, per germline (reference sequence). CDR3 in amino acids: CASSLGPKTPRQFF. For the CDR3, the DNA is TGTGCCAGCAGCTTAGGCCCAAAGACACCGCGTCAGTTCTTC.

The chain employs TRBV5-5 and TRBJ2-5, with D perhaps being TRBD1 or TRBD2 (5 bases each). Germline V gene lookup returns CDR1 SGHKS and CDR2 YYEKEE (reference sequence). The V end was cut by 4 bases, the J end by 1 base, with 17 bases between. The CDR3 consists of 16 residues. CDR3 bases: TGTGCCAGCAGCGCTGGTACCCGGGGCACCCAAGAGACCCAGTACTTC. It is translated as CASSAGTRGTQETQYF.

The chain is built from TRBV5-5 and TRBJ1-2; a weak D match, TRBD1 (5 bases). This CDR3 contains 13 residues. Trimming stripped 4 bases from V and 4 bases from J, with 11 bases between. Germline CDR1 SGHKS, CDR2 YYEKEE (reference sequence). CDR3 DNA sequence: TGTGCCAGCAGCCTGGGGGGGTTCTATGGCTACACCTTC. Amino acid sequence: CASSLGGFYGYTF.

This chain joins TRBV18 and TRBJ1-4, with 7 positions matching TRBD1. Germline V lookup: CDR1 KGHSH, CDR2 LQKENI. The J segment lost 0 bases and the V segment lost 6 bases, leaving 4 bases of the junction unmatched. The CDR3 is made up of 15 amino acids. CDR3 sequence (DNA): TGTGCCAGCTCGCGACAGGGTCCAACTAATGAAAAACTGTTTTTT. This codes for CASSRQGPTNEKLFF. The full variable domain, rest sourced from reference TRBV18 and TRBJ1-4, is NAGVMQNPRHLVRRRGQEARLRCSPMKGHSHVYWYRQLPEEGLKFMVYLQKENIIDESGMPKERFSAEFPKEGPSILRIQQVVRGDSAAYFCASSRQGPTNEKLFFGSGTQLSVL.

This sequence joins TRBV7-9 and TRBJ1-2; D call uncertain. The CDR3 is made up of 12 amino acids. Germline CDR1 reads SEHNR; CDR2 reads FQNEAQ (reference sequence). Trimming cost V 3 bases and J 5 bases, with 7 bases left between them. In nucleotides, the CDR3 is TGTGCCAGCAGCTTTGGAGAATATGGCTACACCTTC. It is translated as CASSFGEYGYTF.

The J gene is TRBJ2-2, the V gene TRBV7-3; D tentatively fits TRBD1 or TRBD2 (5 bases each). V gave up 3 bases and J gave up 4 bases, with 9 bases separating them. The CDR3 totals 14 residues. The V gene's germline CDR1 is SGHTA and CDR2 FQGTGA. The CDR3 DNA reads TGTGCCAGCAGCTTGGGGGACGGCACCGGGGAGCTGTTTTTT. This sequence encodes CASSLGDGTGELFF.

This rearrangement joins TRBV27 to TRBJ1-5; TRBD1 aligns across 7 bases. Germline V gives CDR1 MNHEY, CDR2 SMNVEV (reference sequence). V was pared by 6 bases and J by 2 bases, with 4 bases of the junction left unmatched. This CDR3 region has 14 residues. CDR3 DNA sequence: TGTGCCAGCAGAAGAGGACAGGGCAATCAGCCCCAGCATTTT. Its translation is CASRRGQGNQPQHF.

The chain has TRBV19 and TRBJ2-5; possibly TRBD2 for D (7 bases). V was shortened by 5 bases and J by 5 bases, with 24 bases between the two germline ends. The CDR3 runs to 17 residues. CDR1 and CDR2 (germline): LNHDA, SQIVND (reference sequence). CDR3 residues: CASSPWGRGGNWETQYF. CDR3 bases: TGTGCCAGTAGTCCGTGGGGGCGGGGAGGGAATTGGGAGACCCAGTACTTC.

The rearrangement uses TRBV20-1 and TRBJ2-5; D uncertain. The V end lost 5 bases, the J end lost 1 base, and 2 bases lay between the germline ends. Germline CDR1 reads DFQATT; CDR2 reads SNEGSKA (reference sequence). The CDR3 has 10 amino acids. DNA of the CDR3: TGCAGTGCTGCCCAAGAGACCCAGTACTTC. Its protein product is CSAAQETQYF.

The V gene is TRBV27, the J gene TRBJ1-2; TRBD1 is a possible D gene (5 bases). Germline CDR1 is MNHEY and CDR2 is SMNVEV (reference sequence). V lost 3 bases and J lost 3, with 8 bases in between. This CDR3 is 13 amino acids long. CDR3 in DNA: TGTGCCAGCAGTTTTACAGGAGACTATGGCTACACCTTC. Translating it yields CASSFTGDYGYTF.